This entry lists 21 T cell receptor beta chains sequenced from one sample in a study of OX40 agonist ivuxolimab in advanced cancers. The table came from immunoSEQ multiplex PCR; TCRdb's copy has only in-frame clones and leaves some out. Among about 84,000 clones listed, approximately 89% were seen once. The sequencing used CD4+ or CD8+ T cells sorted from blood, collected in a trial of the OX40 agonist ivuxolimab. These receptor sequences come from an adult with an advanced solid tumor such as melanoma, head and neck, liver or kidney cancer.

This clone showed up just once. The rearrangement links TRBV9 to TRBJ1-1, with a possible D match to TRBD1 (5 bases). The CDR3 spans 13 residues. CDR1 and CDR2 from the germline V gene are SGDLS and YYNGEE. Trimming stripped 0 bases from V and 10 bases from J, with 13 bases between. The CDR3 loop is CASSVDGGRRAFF. Here the CDR3 DNA reads TGTGCCAGCAGCGTAGATGGGGGACGTAGAGCTTTCTTT.

The rearrangement uses TRBV19 and TRBJ2-5, with D maybe TRBD2 (6 bases). Per germline, CDR1 LNHDA and CDR2 SQIVND (reference sequence). The CDR3 spans 16 residues. V lost 0 bases and J lost 0, with 11 bases in between. The CDR3 protein is CASSIDGRPYQETQYF. Here the CDR3 DNA reads TGTGCCAGTAGTATAGATGGGAGGCCGTACCAAGAGACCCAGTACTTC.

The V call is TRBV6-1, the J call TRBJ1-2; 7 nucleotides agree with TRBD1. V shed 6 bases and J 4 bases; nucleotides not matched to a gene: 5. CDR1 is MNHNS, CDR2 SASEGT, per germline. The CDR3 is 13 amino acids. The CDR3, as DNA: TGTGCCAGCAGGCAGGGACAGACCTATGGCTACACCTTC. This codes for CASRQGQTYGYTF.

The chain joins TRBV30 to TRBJ1-5; D gene unclear. The CDR3 contains 17 residues. Trimming removed 0 bases from V and 4 bases from J, with 19 bases in between. Germline CDR1 GTSNPN, CDR2 SVGIG (reference sequence). The CDR3, as DNA: TGTGCCTGGAGTGTACTCGGGGAGTTGTCGCCGAATCAGCCCCAGCATTTT. Amino acids: CAWSVLGELSPNQPQHF.

This clone came up a few times. The genes are TRBV5-1 and TRBJ2-2; D assignment may be TRBD1 or TRBD2 (5 bases each). The germline V gene has CDR1 SGHRS and CDR2 YFSETQ. V was pared by 2 bases and J by 1 base, with 15 bases between. The CDR3 is 17 residues long. CDR3 in amino acids: CASSLIPGPMNTGELFF. The DNA for the CDR3 is TGCGCCAGCAGCTTAATACCGGGACCAATGAACACCGGGGAGCTGTTTTTT.

The chain has TRBV7-9 and TRBJ1-3; unclear D gene. Germline lookup yields CDR1 SEHNR and CDR2 FQNEAQ (reference sequence). There are 17 residues in the CDR3. V shed 1 base and J shed 0 bases, with 13 bases lying between them. CDR3 amino acids: CASSLDGFMSSGNTIYF. The CDR3 region has the DNA TGTGCCAGCAGCTTAGACGGCTTTATGAGCTCTGGAAACACCATATATTTT.

The DNA of the CDR3 is TGTGCCAGCAGGCTACAGGGGGCCGGGGAGCTGTTTTTT. Protein product: CASRLQGAGELFF. V is TRBV6-5 and J is TRBJ2-2; 8 bases fit TRBD1. The ends lost 6 bases at V and 6 bases at J; junction bases unmatched: 3. The CDR3 has 13 residues. CDR1 is MNHEY and CDR2 is SVGAGI in the germline V gene.

This chain links TRBV9 with TRBJ1-2; possible D gene TRBD1, 5 bases. The CDR3 is 19 amino acids. The V gene lost 0 bases and the J gene lost 0 bases, with 21 bases spanning the gap. The germline gives CDR1 SGDLS, CDR2 YYNGEE. CDR3 nucleotide sequence: TGTGCCAGCAGCGTAGGGCCAGGGACGGAGCGAGGTACTAACTATGGCTACACCTTC. Translating gives CASSVGPGTERGTNYGYTF.

The chain joins TRBV10-2 to TRBJ2-7, with TRBD2 identical over 9 bases. This CDR3 has 14 residues. Germline V CDR1 and CDR2: WSHSY, SAAADI. The ends lost 7 bases at V and 2 bases at J; junction bases unmatched: 6. The CDR3 coding sequence is TGCGCCAGCACTAGCGGGAAAGGCCCCTACGAGCAGTACTTC. This codes for CASTSGKGPYEQYF.

The CDR3 region has the DNA TGTGCCAGCAGCTTGTTCACGGGGACGAACACCGGGGAGCTGTTTTTT. Residues: CASSLFTGTNTGELFF. This chain uses TRBV7-9 with TRBJ2-2; weak D call: TRBD2 (5 bases). CDR3 length: 16 amino acids. Germline values: CDR1 SEHNR, CDR2 FQNEAQ (reference sequence). Trimming stripped 3 bases from V and 0 bases from J, with 11 bases between. The full variable domain, completed using reference TRBV7-9 and TRBJ2-2, is DTGVSQNPRHKITKRGQNVTFRCDPISEHNRLYWYRQTLGQGPEFLTYFQNEAQLEKSRLLSDRFSAERPKGSFSTLEIQRTEQGDSAMYLCASSLFTGTNTGELFFGEGSRLTVL.

The chain recombines TRBV7-8 with TRBJ2-1; 13 nucleotides agree with TRBD2. There are 15 residues in the CDR3. The germline gives CDR1 SGHVS, CDR2 FQNEAQ. Trimming cost V 7 bases and J 3 bases; bases outside gene matches: 3. CDR3 sequence reads: CASTTSGRDYNEQFF. The CDR3 DNA is TGTGCCAGCACTACTAGCGGGAGGGACTACAATGAGCAGTTCTTC.

This chain links TRBV27 with TRBJ1-1, with TRBD1 matching over 8 bases. This CDR3 contains 15 residues. Per the germline V gene, CDR1 is MNHEY and CDR2 is SMNVEV (reference sequence). V lost 6 bases, J lost 0 bases, and 6 bases stayed unmatched. The CDR3 region is CASRRQGTLNTEAFF. The CDR3 nucleotides are TGTGCCAGCAGGCGACAGGGGACCTTGAACACTGAAGCTTTCTTT.

The chain is built from TRBV25-1 and TRBJ2-5; D is unclear. This CDR3 is built from 16 residues. Germline V lookup: CDR1 MGHDK, CDR2 SYGVNS. Trimming stripped 3 bases from V and 4 bases from J, with 18 bases between. This CDR3 reads CASSDLSVLLGETQYF. The CDR3 bases are TGTGCCAGCAGTGACCTCTCGGTCCTCCTGGGAGAGACCCAGTACTTC.

J is TRBJ1-2 and V is TRBV5-1, with D possibly matching TRBD1 (5 bases). CDR1 and CDR2 (germline): SGHRS, YFSETQ. This CDR3 contains 14 residues. The V and J ends lost 0 bases and 1 base respectively, with 7 bases between them. In DNA, the CDR3 is TGCGCCAGCAGCTTGGGGGGCGGTAACTATGGCTACACCTTC. Translating gives CASSLGGGNYGYTF.

In its sample, this clone was seen once. The V call is TRBV19, the J call TRBJ2-2; tentative D call: TRBD2 (7 bases). The CDR3 runs 16 residues. CDR1 and CDR2 from the germline V gene are LNHDA and SQIVND (reference sequence). The germline V and J ends were trimmed by 6 bases and 1 base, with 15 bases remaining between them. The CDR3 sequence is CASRQPGGRNTGELFF. CDR3 coding DNA: TGTGCCAGTAGACAACCCGGGGGGCGGAACACCGGGGAGCTGTTTTTT.

V gene TRBV19 combines with J gene TRBJ2-5; D unresolved. The J call is in doubt because the DNA end fits TRBJ2-7 better. The CDR3 runs to 13 residues. Per the germline V gene, CDR1 is LNHDA and CDR2 is SQIVND (reference sequence). CDR3 DNA sequence: TGTGCCAGTAGTAGCGGACCCCCCTACGAGCAGTACTTC. This encodes CASSSGPPYEQYF.

The CDR3 nucleotides read TGTGCTATCCAGGGAACTTCCTACGAGCAGTACTTC. This sequence encodes CAIQGTSYEQYF. The rearrangement joins TRBV30 to TRBJ2-7, with a tentative D call TRBD1 (5 bases). The germline V gene has CDR1 GTSNPN and CDR2 SVGIG (reference sequence). The CDR3 sequence is 12 residues long.

The CDR3 region has the DNA TGTGCCAGCTCACCAGAGACGGCCGCCGGGCAGCCCCAGCATTTT. It yields the protein CASSPETAAGQPQHF. The chain carries TRBV18 and TRBJ1-5; D ambiguous. CDR3 length: 15 amino acids. V lost 2 bases, J lost 7 bases, and 15 bases lay in between. Germline V gives CDR1 KGHSH, CDR2 LQKENI.

This chain links TRBV29-1 with TRBJ2-7, with 8 bases fitting TRBD1. The germline gives CDR1 SQVTM, CDR2 ANQGSEA. The length of the CDR3 is 12 residues. The trim removed 7 bases at V and 6 bases at J, leaving 8 bases unmatched. The CDR3 protein is CSGGTGAGEQYF. In nucleotides, the CDR3 is TGCAGCGGGGGGACAGGCGCGGGCGAGCAGTACTTC.

V and J are TRBV6-5 and TRBJ1-5, with 7 bases fitting TRBD1. V was pared by 5 bases and J by 0 bases, with 4 bases of the junction left unmatched. The germline CDR1 and CDR2 sequences are MNHEY and SVGAGI. This CDR3 region has 15 residues. The CDR3 DNA sequence: TGTGCCAGCAGTGCTCAGGGGGTTAGCAATCAGCCCCAGCATTTT. This gives the protein CASSAQGVSNQPQHF.

The table lists this clone with a count of one. The V call is TRBV7-9, the J call TRBJ2-4; D perhaps matches TRBD2 (6 bases). V was clipped by 6 bases and J by 6 bases, with 21 bases between them. The CDR3 has 16 residues. Germline CDR1 reads SEHNR; CDR2 reads FQNEAQ (reference sequence). The CDR3 region has the DNA TGTGCCAGCAGTCGCCTCCGGGACTCCAGCATAAACATTCAGTACTTC. Translated: CASSRLRDSSINIQYF.